The T cell receptor (beta chain) under discussion was sequenced for a study of CD8 T cells in ankylosing spondylitis. General study points: There was reportedly significant enrichment of clones that were disease-linked in matched ankylosing spondylitis synovial fluid. Characteristic of ankylosing spondylitis blood, it appeared, was a TCR beta motif comprising roughly eight highly homologous variants.

The CDR3 consists of 13 residues. Trimming removed 6 bases at V and 8 bases at J, with 16 bases between. There are many counts of this clonotype. Its antigen is not identified. TCRdb fed the 5' RACE reads into MiXCR, producing one record per CDR3 protein. The sample shows approximately 300,000 distinct CDR3 sequences, 6.5% to 10% of them seen only once. The chain recombines TRBV12-3 or TRBV12-4 with TRBJ1-2; a weak D match, TRBD1 (5 bases). The clonotype originates from a male donor with ankylosing spondylitis. What was sequenced was blood, either unsorted or a sorted T cell fraction (not recorded which). In nucleotides, the CDR3 is TGTGCCAGCAGGCGGGACTCCCCTTCCGGCTACACCTTC. This gives the protein CASRRDSPSGYTF.